This T cell receptor (beta chain) was sequenced during a study of siplizumab effects on memory and regulatory T cells. Here immunoSEQ multiplex PCR was the method, and the copy in TCRdb shows in-frame clones only, minus some. The table lists 100,000 or so clones, around 90% of them singletons. The CDR3 runs 12 residues. With V trimmed by 8 bases and J by 4 bases, 5 bases remained unmatched. CDR1 is LNHDA, CDR2 SQIVND, per germline (reference sequence). This clone was observed a few times. Antigen unknown. Study-level findings and limits: Few alloreactive clones mapped to unstimulated subsets. A mean of approximately 70% of mappable alloreactive CD4+ clones were Treg-derived with siplizumab, compared with 25% to 30% in controls. Confirmation was lacking for the suppressive function of proliferating Tregs derived from siplizumab cultures. Apparently more diverse than memory cells, naive T cells also seemed major alloresponse contributors.

The receptor's source is a human donor in good health. Some clones in this sample may be carry-over from other donors' samples. The V call is TRBV19, the J call TRBJ2-7; TRBD2 matches at 7 bases. Material: CD4+ T cells sorted from blood. CDR3 in DNA: TGTGCCAGTCGGGGGGAGGCGTACGAGCAGTACTTC. Translating gives CASRGEAYEQYF.